This TCR beta chain was obtained from a study of Graves' ophthalmopathy and Graves' hyperthyroidism. Study-wide results and limits: Discriminating ophthalmopathy from stable hyperthyroidism, a 13-signature model attained a sensitivity of 85% to 90% and a specificity of around 81%.

The authors amplified TCR beta CDR3 regions from RNA transcripts. In the first round, RT-PCR was carried out with HTBI primers, and a multiplex PCR formed the second round. One entry per CDR3 protein results from TCRdb running MiXCR on the multiplex PCR reads. The sample records 600,000 to 650,000 distinct CDR3 sequences, 20% to 25% being singletons. The CDR3 runs 14 residues. V lost 8 bases, J lost 4 bases, and 15 bases lay in between. CDR1 MNHNS and CDR2 SASEGT come from the germline V gene. Comment on this clonotype: Its specificity is unknown.

The sequenced sample was peripheral blood. This chain uses TRBV6-1 with TRBJ1-5, with D maybe TRBD1 (6 bases). The source is a woman between 18 and 30 years old with stable Graves' hyperthyroidism. Some clones in this sample may be carry-over from other donors' samples. This CDR3 is CASQVTGTNQPQHF. The CDR3 DNA reads TGTGCCAGCCAAGTAACCGGGACAAATCAGCCCCAGCATTTT.